This TCR beta chain was recorded in a study of T cell repertoires in cytomegalovirus infection. Study overall: Researchers turned to recently identified HLA-C-restricted CMV epitopes as well as well-studied HLA-B-restricted ones. CMV infection plus the matching HLA type was flagged by public TCR beta signatures. Study-level points and caveats: Cumulative public TCR beta family frequency identified CMV carriers with the relevant HLA. The response measured ex vivo was dominated by TCR beta clonotypes (HLA-C-restricted and CMV-specific).

The CDR3 spans 11 residues. Germline assignment: CDR1 SEHNR and CDR2 FQNEAQ (reference sequence). Comments on this clonotype: What it recognizes is unknown. At one boundary the junction diverges from the germline segment, which might be a read error.

TCRdb re-called the reads with MiXCR, one entry per CDR3 protein. The repertoire holds approximately 730,000 distinct CDR3 sequences, with about 29% as singletons. The sequence was collected from a human donor in good health (CMV status not recorded). Some clones in this sample may be carry-over from other donors' samples. The source material was cultured CD8+ T cells from PBMCs, sampled from culture after CMV antigen stimulation. The chain links TRBV7-9 to TRBJ2-5; TRBD2 matches at 14 bases. As DNA, the CDR3 is TGTGCCAGCAGCTCGGGACTAGCGGGGGCCTTC. The encoded protein is CASSSGLAGAF.